The 10 T cell receptor beta chains given below trace back to one sample, sequenced in a study of STAT5B mutations in CD4+ large granular lymphocyte leukemia. TCRdb keeps only in-frame clones here, not all; method: immunoSEQ multiplex PCR. This sample has thousands of clones, with roughly 80% found just once. The sequencing input was PBMCs. The receptors were gathered from a woman in her sixties with CD4+ T-cell large granular lymphocyte leukemia.

The chain is built from TRBV28 and TRBJ1-2, with TRBD1 matching 9 bases. CDR1 MDHEN and CDR2 SYDVKM come from the germline V gene. This CDR3 has 15 amino acids. J lost 1 base, V lost 8 bases, and 8 bases had no gene match. The CDR3 region has the DNA TGTGCCAGCCGGGGGGGACAGGGAAGTAACTATGGCTACACCTTC. It encodes CASRGGQGSNYGYTF.

This clone appeared once. This chain uses TRBV27 with TRBJ2-3, with TRBD1 identical over 7 bases. Germline lookup yields CDR1 MNHEY and CDR2 SMNVEV (reference sequence). Losses at the gene ends were 2 bases for V and 2 bases for J; bases not matched to a gene: 4. There are 15 residues in the CDR3. The CDR3 sequence is CASSLRQGYTDTQYF. The CDR3 region has the DNA TGTGCCAGCAGTTTAAGACAGGGCTACACAGATACGCAGTATTTT.

This chain uses TRBV7-9 with TRBJ1-3; TRBD1 is a possible D gene (6 bases). The CDR3 is 15 amino acids. Trimming cost V 5 bases and J 2 bases, with 13 bases left between them. Per the germline V gene, CDR1 is SEHNR and CDR2 is FQNEAQ (reference sequence). The CDR3 here is CASSPNGGAGNTIYF. The CDR3 nucleotides read TGTGCCAGCAGCCCCAATGGGGGCGCTGGAAACACCATATATTTT.

This rearrangement joins TRBV19 to TRBJ1-4, with 7 positions matching TRBD1. J lost 4 bases, V lost 5 bases, and 7 bases had no gene match. Germline V gene lookup returns CDR1 LNHDA and CDR2 SQIVND (reference sequence). CDR3 length: 15 residues. The CDR3 region has the DNA TGTGCCAGTAGTCCCCCGGACAGGCTTAATGAAAAACTGTTTTTT. Translated: CASSPPDRLNEKLFF.

There are a few counts of this clone. The rearrangement links TRBV14 to TRBJ2-7; D gene unclear. V shed 4 bases and J shed 3 bases, with 13 bases lying between them. Germline CDR1 is SGHDN and CDR2 is FVKESK. This CDR3 spans 14 amino acids. CDR3: CASSPSRLGYEQYF. The CDR3 DNA follows: TGTGCCAGCAGCCCCTCCCGTTTGGGCTACGAGCAGTACTTC.

This clone was seen a single time. V usage is TRBV25-1 and J usage is TRBJ2-2; 7 nucleotides agree with TRBD2. The CDR3 totals 13 residues. V was clipped by 4 bases and J by 7 bases; unmatched bases: 3. The germline CDR1 and CDR2 sequences are MGHDK and SYGVNS. The CDR3: CASSGLAVGELFF. The CDR3 bases are TGTGCCAGCAGTGGGCTAGCGGTCGGGGAGCTGTTTTTT.

The V gene is TRBV29-1, the J gene TRBJ2-3; no definite D call. The V and J ends lost 4 bases and 3 bases respectively, with 5 bases between them. The length of the CDR3 is 11 residues. The germline V gene encodes CDR1 SQVTM and CDR2 ANQGSEA. The CDR3 bases are TGCAGCGTTGCTACTACAGATACGCAGTATTTT. Encoded protein: CSVATTDTQYF.

The gene calls are TRBV30 and TRBJ2-1, with D tentatively TRBD2 (6 bases). CDR3 length: 15 residues. Germline lookup yields CDR1 GTSNPN and CDR2 SVGIG (reference sequence). V lost 2 bases and J lost 3, with 14 bases in between. CDR3 DNA: TGTGCCTGGAGTCGATTGGGGGGAGACTACAATGAGCAGTTCTTC. Translating gives CAWSRLGGDYNEQFF.

This chain connects TRBV6-1 to TRBJ2-3, with D possibly being TRBD1 or TRBD2 (5 bases each). CDR3 size: 16 residues. Germline assignment: CDR1 MNHNS and CDR2 SASEGT. Trimming shortened V by 0 bases and J by 4 bases, and 14 bases separated the two germline ends. CDR3 sequence reads: CASSEAWMRGSDTQYF. CDR3 nucleotides: TGTGCCAGCAGTGAAGCGTGGATGAGGGGATCAGATACGCAGTATTTT.

CDR3 sequence reads: CASSQGSPYNEQFF. CDR3 DNA: TGCGCCAGCAGCCAAGGTAGCCCATACAATGAGCAGTTCTTC. The V and J genes are TRBV4-3 and TRBJ2-1; D call uncertain. The CDR3 loop spans 14 amino acids. The V gene's germline CDR1 is LGHNA and CDR2 YSLEER. Trimming took 1 base from V and 4 from J, leaving 8 bases between them.